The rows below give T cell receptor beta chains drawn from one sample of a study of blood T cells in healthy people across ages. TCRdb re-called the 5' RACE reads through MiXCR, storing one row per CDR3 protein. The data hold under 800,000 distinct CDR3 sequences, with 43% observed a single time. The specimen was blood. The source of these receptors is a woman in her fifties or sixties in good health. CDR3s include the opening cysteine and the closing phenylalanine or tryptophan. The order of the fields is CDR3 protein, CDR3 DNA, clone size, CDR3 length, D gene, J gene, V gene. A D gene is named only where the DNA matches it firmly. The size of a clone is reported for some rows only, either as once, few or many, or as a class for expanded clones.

CDR3 protein: CASSAGTSSLEQYF; CDR3 DNA: TGTGCCAGCAGCGCCGGGACCTCCTCTCTCGAGCAGTACTTC; clone size: NA; CDR3 length: 14; D gene: NA; J gene: TRBJ2-7; V gene: TRBV7-8
CDR3 protein: CASSYSRGHETQYF; CDR3 DNA: TGTGCCAGCAGTTACTCCAGGGGGCACGAGACCCAGTACTTC; clone size: NA; CDR3 length: 14; D gene: TRBD1; J gene: TRBJ2-5; V gene: TRBV6-5
CDR3 protein: CASSLSVTLLGGYNEQFF; CDR3 DNA: TGTGCCAGCAGTTTATCGGTCACCCTCCTAGGGGGGTACAATGAGCAGTTCTTC; clone size: NA; CDR3 length: 18; D gene: NA; J gene: TRBJ2-1; V gene: TRBV27
CDR3 protein: CAGSPHLPANPGLVTPDTQYF; CDR3 DNA: TGTGCCGGCAGTCCTCACCTCCCCGCAAATCCGGGACTAGTGACGCCCGATACGCAGTATTTT; clone size: NA; CDR3 length: 21; D gene: TRBD2; J gene: TRBJ2-3; V gene: TRBV2
CDR3 protein: CASSPQGSTGELFF; CDR3 DNA: TGTGCCAGCTCACCACAGGGAAGCACCGGGGAGCTGTTTTTT; clone size: NA; CDR3 length: 14; D gene: NA; J gene: TRBJ2-2; V gene: TRBV18
CDR3 protein: CAISEAEGIYGYTF; CDR3 DNA: TGTGCCATCAGTGAGGCGGAGGGGATCTATGGCTACACCTTC; clone size: few; CDR3 length: 14; D gene: NA; J gene: TRBJ1-2; V gene: TRBV10-3
CDR3 protein: CASSSIRGPQHF; CDR3 DNA: TGTGCCAGCAGTTCGATTAGAGGGCCCCAGCATTTT; clone size: NA; CDR3 length: 12; D gene: NA; J gene: TRBJ1-5; V gene: TRBV6-1
CDR3 protein: CASRVAGGQETQYF; CDR3 DNA: TGTGCCAGCAGGGTAGCGGGGGGGCAAGAGACCCAGTACTTC; clone size: NA; CDR3 length: 14; D gene: TRBD2; J gene: TRBJ2-5; V gene: TRBV2
CDR3 protein: CASSLWDRGLTEAFF; CDR3 DNA: TGTGCCAGCAGTTTATGGGACAGGGGGCTCACTGAAGCTTTCTTT; clone size: once; CDR3 length: 15; D gene: TRBD1; J gene: TRBJ1-1; V gene: TRBV12-3/TRBV12-4
CDR3 protein: CSARIQGGNTEAFF; CDR3 DNA: TGCAGTGCTAGAATACAGGGGGGAAACACTGAAGCTTTCTTT; clone size: many; CDR3 length: 14; D gene: TRBD1; J gene: TRBJ1-1; V gene: TRBV20-1
CDR3 protein: CAITPRRLTGNTIYF; CDR3 DNA: TGTGCCATCACTCCGCGTCGGCTAACTGGAAACACCATATATTTT; clone size: NA; CDR3 length: 15; D gene: NA; J gene: TRBJ1-3; V gene: TRBV10-3
CDR3 protein: CASSPNRASNEKLFF; CDR3 DNA: TGTGCCAGCAGCCCCAACAGGGCGAGTAATGAAAAACTGTTTTTT; clone size: NA; CDR3 length: 15; D gene: NA; J gene: TRBJ1-4; V gene: TRBV7-9
CDR3 protein: CASGYGEQFF; CDR3 DNA: TGTGCCAGTGGATATGGGGAGCAGTTCTTC; clone size: NA; CDR3 length: 10; D gene: NA; J gene: TRBJ2-1; V gene: TRBV3-1
CDR3 protein: CASSPEVQGGEKLFF; CDR3 DNA: TGTGCCAGCAGCCCAGAAGTACAGGGGGGTGAAAAACTGTTTTTT; clone size: few; CDR3 length: 15; D gene: TRBD1; J gene: TRBJ1-4; V gene: TRBV7-9
CDR3 protein: CAIRPGGTDTQYF; CDR3 DNA: TGTGCCATCAGGCCAGGAGGCACAGATACGCAGTATTTT; clone size: NA; CDR3 length: 13; D gene: NA; J gene: TRBJ2-3; V gene: TRBV10-3
CDR3 protein: CSAPKQGYEQYF; CDR3 DNA: TGCAGTGCTCCAAAACAGGGGTACGAGCAGTACTTC; clone size: many; CDR3 length: 12; D gene: TRBD1; J gene: TRBJ2-7; V gene: TRBV20-1
CDR3 protein: CSASPGWGYTF; CDR3 DNA: TGCAGTGCTAGCCCTGGATGGGGCTACACCTTC; clone size: few; CDR3 length: 11; D gene: NA; J gene: TRBJ1-2; V gene: TRBV20-1
CDR3 protein: CASSPGGRNTGELFF; CDR3 DNA: TGTGCCAGCTCACCAGGGGGAAGGAACACCGGGGAGCTGTTTTTT; clone size: NA; CDR3 length: 15; D gene: NA; J gene: TRBJ2-2; V gene: TRBV18
CDR3 protein: CASSSTGGGVGYTF; CDR3 DNA: TGTGCCAGCAGTTCGACAGGGGGCGGCGTTGGCTACACCTTC; clone size: few; CDR3 length: 14; D gene: TRBD1; J gene: TRBJ1-2; V gene: TRBV12-3/TRBV12-4
CDR3 protein: CASSEDQREPLYEQYF; CDR3 DNA: TGTGCCAGCAGTGAAGACCAGCGGGAACCGCTCTACGAGCAGTACTTC; clone size: once; CDR3 length: 16; D gene: TRBD2; J gene: TRBJ2-7; V gene: TRBV6-1
CDR3 protein: CASRGGSSGANVLTF; CDR3 DNA: TGTGCCAGCAGGGGAGGTTCCTCTGGGGCCAACGTCCTGACTTTC; clone size: many; CDR3 length: 15; D gene: NA; J gene: TRBJ2-6; V gene: TRBV28
CDR3 protein: CARSLDLNSNEKLFF; CDR3 DNA: TGCGCCCGCAGCTTGGATCTGAACTCTAATGAAAAACTGTTTTTT; clone size: NA; CDR3 length: 15; D gene: NA; J gene: TRBJ1-4; V gene: TRBV5-1
CDR3 protein: CASSAPETGIISGKNIQYF; CDR3 DNA: TGCGCCAGCAGTGCCCCAGAGACAGGGATCATATCGGGCAAAAACATTCAGTACTTC; clone size: NA; CDR3 length: 19; D gene: TRBD1; J gene: TRBJ2-4; V gene: TRBV5-1
CDR3 protein: CASRLGGQGRSYEQYF; CDR3 DNA: TGTGCCAGCAGGCTCGGGGGGCAAGGACGCTCCTACGAGCAGTACTTC; clone size: NA; CDR3 length: 16; D gene: NA; J gene: TRBJ2-7; V gene: TRBV7-2
CDR3 protein: CASSPPYHEQYF; CDR3 DNA: TGTGCCAGCAGTCCCCCTTACCACGAGCAGTACTTC; clone size: many; CDR3 length: 12; D gene: NA; J gene: TRBJ2-7; V gene: TRBV7-3
CDR3 protein: CSAKRASGRVGTQYF; CDR3 DNA: TGCAGTGCAAAGAGGGCTAGCGGGAGGGTTGGGACCCAGTACTTC; clone size: many; CDR3 length: 15; D gene: TRBD2; J gene: TRBJ2-5; V gene: TRBV20-1
CDR3 protein: CASSLGRAGERNEQYF; CDR3 DNA: TGTGCCAGCAGCTTAGGTAGAGCGGGAGAGCGGAACGAGCAGTACTTC; clone size: few; CDR3 length: 16; D gene: TRBD2; J gene: TRBJ2-7; V gene: TRBV7-2
CDR3 protein: CASSFSGRGHEQFF; CDR3 DNA: TGTGCCAGCAGCTTTAGCGGGAGAGGGCATGAGCAGTTCTTC; clone size: few; CDR3 length: 14; D gene: TRBD2; J gene: TRBJ2-1; V gene: TRBV11-3
CDR3 protein: CASSSGQGGSYEQYF; CDR3 DNA: TGTGCCAGCAGCTCCGGACAGGGTGGATCCTACGAGCAGTACTTC; clone size: NA; CDR3 length: 15; D gene: TRBD1; J gene: TRBJ2-7; V gene: TRBV11-2
CDR3 protein: CSVEGVGADGLQETQYF; CDR3 DNA: TGCAGCGTTGAAGGAGTCGGGGCAGATGGACTCCAAGAGACCCAGTACTTC; clone size: NA; CDR3 length: 17; D gene: NA; J gene: TRBJ2-5; V gene: TRBV29-1
CDR3 protein: CASSPRQGEREKLFF; CDR3 DNA: TGTGCCAGCAGCCCGAGACAGGGGGAACGGGAAAAACTGTTTTTT; clone size: few; CDR3 length: 15; D gene: TRBD1; J gene: TRBJ1-4; V gene: TRBV4-2
CDR3 protein: CASSQGWDFYEQYF; CDR3 DNA: TGTGCCAGCAGCCAAGGGTGGGACTTTTACGAGCAGTACTTC; clone size: once; CDR3 length: 14; D gene: NA; J gene: TRBJ2-7; V gene: TRBV4-2
CDR3 protein: CASSLEGGGRYNEQFF; CDR3 DNA: TGCGCCAGCAGCTTGGAGGGCGGGGGCCGATACAATGAGCAGTTCTTC; clone size: once; CDR3 length: 16; D gene: NA; J gene: TRBJ2-1; V gene: TRBV5-1
CDR3 protein: CASSQGASGGDYNEQFF; CDR3 DNA: TGTGCCAGCAGCCAGGGGGCTAGCGGGGGTGACTACAATGAGCAGTTCTTC; clone size: few; CDR3 length: 17; D gene: TRBD2; J gene: TRBJ2-1; V gene: TRBV7-3
CDR3 protein: CASSARQGGGEQYF; CDR3 DNA: TGTGCCAGCAGTGCACGACAGGGAGGCGGCGAGCAGTACTTC; clone size: few; CDR3 length: 14; D gene: NA; J gene: TRBJ2-7; V gene: TRBV28
CDR3 protein: CASSFTSGRRNEQFF; CDR3 DNA: TGCGCCAGCAGCTTTACTAGCGGGAGAAGGAATGAGCAGTTCTTC; clone size: NA; CDR3 length: 15; D gene: TRBD2; J gene: TRBJ2-1; V gene: TRBV4-1
CDR3 protein: CASSTKTGGGKTQYF; CDR3 DNA: TGTGCCAGCAGCACAAAGACAGGGGGCGGTAAGACCCAGTACTTC; clone size: NA; CDR3 length: 15; D gene: TRBD1; J gene: TRBJ2-5; V gene: TRBV7-2
CDR3 protein: CASSVGTGEPQYF; CDR3 DNA: TGTGCCAGCAGCGTAGGGACAGGAGAACCGCAGTATTTT; clone size: NA; CDR3 length: 13; D gene: TRBD1; J gene: TRBJ2-3; V gene: TRBV9
CDR3 protein: CASGGWTGATQETQYF; CDR3 DNA: TGTGCCAGCGGAGGATGGACCGGGGCTACTCAAGAGACCCAGTACTTC; clone size: few; CDR3 length: 16; D gene: NA; J gene: TRBJ2-5; V gene: TRBV25-1
CDR3 protein: CASTPGGSTDTQYF; CDR3 DNA: TGTGCCAGCACCCCTGGCGGGAGCACAGATACGCAGTATTTT; clone size: few; CDR3 length: 14; D gene: NA; J gene: TRBJ2-3; V gene: TRBV7-2
CDR3 protein: CASRPLAGTSYEQYF; CDR3 DNA: TGTGCCAGCAGACCTCTAGCGGGAACCTCCTACGAGCAGTACTTC; clone size: NA; CDR3 length: 15; D gene: TRBD2; J gene: TRBJ2-7; V gene: TRBV27
CDR3 protein: CASSVGDRGKAKNIQYF; CDR3 DNA: TGTGCCAGCAGCGTAGGGGACAGGGGCAAAGCCAAAAACATTCAGTACTTC; clone size: few; CDR3 length: 17; D gene: TRBD1; J gene: TRBJ2-4; V gene: TRBV9
CDR3 protein: CASLRRGDTYEQFF; CDR3 DNA: TGTGCCAGCCTCCGGCGCGGGGACACCTACGAGCAGTTCTTC; clone size: NA; CDR3 length: 14; D gene: NA; J gene: TRBJ2-1; V gene: TRBV7-2
CDR3 protein: CSAPHPGESYNEQFF; CDR3 DNA: TGCAGTGCTCCCCATCCGGGGGAGTCCTACAATGAGCAGTTCTTC; clone size: NA; CDR3 length: 15; D gene: NA; J gene: TRBJ2-1; V gene: TRBV20-1
CDR3 protein: CASSPLDRVKTQYF; CDR3 DNA: TGTGCCAGCAGCCCCCTGGACAGAGTAAAGACCCAGTACTTC; clone size: NA; CDR3 length: 14; D gene: NA; J gene: TRBJ2-5; V gene: TRBV6-5
CDR3 protein: CSARVQIGEKLFF; CDR3 DNA: TGCAGTGCTAGAGTACAGATTGGTGAAAAACTGTTTTTT; clone size: few; CDR3 length: 13; D gene: NA; J gene: TRBJ1-4; V gene: TRBV20-1
CDR3 protein: CASSVTGEATQYF; CDR3 DNA: TGCGCCAGCAGCGTAACAGGGGAGGCGACCCAGTACTTC; clone size: many; CDR3 length: 13; D gene: NA; J gene: TRBJ2-5; V gene: TRBV5-1
CDR3 protein: CSARMDSTYEQYF; CDR3 DNA: TGCAGTGCTAGGATGGACAGTACCTACGAGCAGTACTTC; clone size: NA; CDR3 length: 13; D gene: NA; J gene: TRBJ2-7; V gene: TRBV20-1
CDR3 protein: CASSITATPDTQYF; CDR3 DNA: TGTGCCAGTAGTATAACGGCGACGCCAGATACGCAGTATTTT; clone size: NA; CDR3 length: 14; D gene: NA; J gene: TRBJ2-3; V gene: TRBV19
CDR3 protein: CASSEWDTDYGYTF; CDR3 DNA: TGCGCCAGCAGCGAATGGGACACCGACTATGGCTACACCTTC; clone size: NA; CDR3 length: 14; D gene: NA; J gene: TRBJ1-2; V gene: TRBV5-1